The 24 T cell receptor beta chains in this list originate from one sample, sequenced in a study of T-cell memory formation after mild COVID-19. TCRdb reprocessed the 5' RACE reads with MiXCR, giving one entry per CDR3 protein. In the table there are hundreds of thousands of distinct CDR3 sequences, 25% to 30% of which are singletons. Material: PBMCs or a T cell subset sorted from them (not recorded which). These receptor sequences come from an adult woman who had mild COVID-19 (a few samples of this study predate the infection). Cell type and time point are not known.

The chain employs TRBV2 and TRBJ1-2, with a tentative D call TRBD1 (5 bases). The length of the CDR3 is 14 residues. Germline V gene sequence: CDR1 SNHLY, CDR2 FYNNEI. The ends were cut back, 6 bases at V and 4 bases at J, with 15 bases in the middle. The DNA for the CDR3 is TGTGCCAGCAGGCTCGGGGGGAGCCTCTATGGCTACACCTTC. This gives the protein CASRLGGSLYGYTF.

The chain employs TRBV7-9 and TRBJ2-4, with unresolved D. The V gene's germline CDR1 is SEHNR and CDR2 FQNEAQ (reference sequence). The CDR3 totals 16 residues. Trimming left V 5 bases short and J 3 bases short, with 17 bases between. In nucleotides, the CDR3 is TGTGCCAGCAGCGCCGGCCTCTGGGCAGGCAAAAACATTCAGTACTTC. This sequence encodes CASSAGLWAGKNIQYF.

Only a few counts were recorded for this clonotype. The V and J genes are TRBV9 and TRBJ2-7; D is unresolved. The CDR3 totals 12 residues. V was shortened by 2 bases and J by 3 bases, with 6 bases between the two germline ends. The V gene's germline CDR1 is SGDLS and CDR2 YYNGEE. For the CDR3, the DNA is TGTGCCAGCAGCGTCTCCCTCTACGAGCAGTACTTC. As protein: CASSVSLYEQYF. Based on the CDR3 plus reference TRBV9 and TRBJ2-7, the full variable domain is DSGVTQTPKHLITATGQRVTLRCSPRSGDLSVYWYQQSLDQGLQFLIQYYNGEERAKGNILERFSAQQFPDLHSELNLSSLELGDSALYFCASSVSLYEQYFGPGTRLTVT.

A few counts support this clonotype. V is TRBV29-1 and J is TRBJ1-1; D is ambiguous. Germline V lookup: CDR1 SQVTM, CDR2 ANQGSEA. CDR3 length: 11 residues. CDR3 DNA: TGCACAGGACGGGAGAACACTGAAGCTTTCTTT. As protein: CTGRENTEAFF.

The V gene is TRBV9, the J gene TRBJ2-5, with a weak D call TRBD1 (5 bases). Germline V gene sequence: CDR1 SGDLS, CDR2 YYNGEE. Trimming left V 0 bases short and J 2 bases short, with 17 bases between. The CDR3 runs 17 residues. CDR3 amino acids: CASSVVPDSTNQETQYF. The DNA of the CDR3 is TGTGCCAGCAGCGTAGTCCCCGACAGCACCAATCAAGAGACCCAGTACTTC.

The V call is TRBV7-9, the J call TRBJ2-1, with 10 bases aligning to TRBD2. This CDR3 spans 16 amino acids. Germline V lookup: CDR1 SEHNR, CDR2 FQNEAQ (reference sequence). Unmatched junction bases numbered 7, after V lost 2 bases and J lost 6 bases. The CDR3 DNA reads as TGTGCCAGCAGCTTACGTCTAGCGGGAGCGGGCAATGAGCAGTTCTTC. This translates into CASSLRLAGAGNEQFF.

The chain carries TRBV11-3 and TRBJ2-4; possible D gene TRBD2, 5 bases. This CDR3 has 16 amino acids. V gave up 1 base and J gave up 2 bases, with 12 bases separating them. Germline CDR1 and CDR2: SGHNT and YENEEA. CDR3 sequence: CASSLAGRGTKNIQYF. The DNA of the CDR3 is TGTGCCAGCAGCTTAGCGGGGAGAGGGACCAAAAACATTCAGTACTTC.

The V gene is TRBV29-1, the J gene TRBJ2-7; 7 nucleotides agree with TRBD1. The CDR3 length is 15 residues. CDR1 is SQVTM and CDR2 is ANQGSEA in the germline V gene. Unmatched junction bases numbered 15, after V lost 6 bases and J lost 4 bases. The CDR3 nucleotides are TGCAGCGTCGAGGGGGCGGCCCCTACCATATACGAGCAGTACTTC. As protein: CSVEGAAPTIYEQYF.

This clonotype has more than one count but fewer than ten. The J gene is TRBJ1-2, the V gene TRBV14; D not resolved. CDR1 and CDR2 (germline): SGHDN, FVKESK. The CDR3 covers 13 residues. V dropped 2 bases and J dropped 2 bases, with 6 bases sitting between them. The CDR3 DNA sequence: TGTGCCAGCAGCCAATCGCGAAACTATGGCTACACCTTC. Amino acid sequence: CASSQSRNYGYTF.

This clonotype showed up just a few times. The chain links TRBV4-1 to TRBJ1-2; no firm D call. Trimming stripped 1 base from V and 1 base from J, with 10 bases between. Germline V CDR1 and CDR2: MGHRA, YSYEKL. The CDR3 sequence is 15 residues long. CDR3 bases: TGCGCCAGCAGCCAAGCCTCACACAATAACTATGGCTACACCTTC. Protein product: CASSQASHNNYGYTF.

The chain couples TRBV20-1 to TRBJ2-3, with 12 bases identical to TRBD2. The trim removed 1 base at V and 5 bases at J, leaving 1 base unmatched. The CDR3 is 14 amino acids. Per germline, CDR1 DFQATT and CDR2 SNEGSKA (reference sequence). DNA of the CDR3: TGCAGTGCTAGAGGGGGACTAGCGGGAGATACGCAGTATTTT. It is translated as CSARGGLAGDTQYF.

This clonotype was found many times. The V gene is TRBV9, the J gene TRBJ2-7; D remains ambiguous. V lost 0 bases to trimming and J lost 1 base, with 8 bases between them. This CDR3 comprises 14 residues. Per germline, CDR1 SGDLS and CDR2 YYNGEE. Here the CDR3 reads CASSVEWESYEQYF. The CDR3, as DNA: TGTGCCAGCAGCGTAGAGTGGGAATCCTACGAGCAGTACTTC.

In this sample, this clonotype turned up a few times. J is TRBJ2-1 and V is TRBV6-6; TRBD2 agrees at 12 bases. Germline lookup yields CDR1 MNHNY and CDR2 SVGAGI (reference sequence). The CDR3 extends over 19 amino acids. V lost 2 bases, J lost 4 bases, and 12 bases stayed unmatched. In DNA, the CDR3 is TGTGCCAGCAGTTACGCCGAGCCATTAACTAGCGGGGGGTACAATGAGCAGTTCTTC. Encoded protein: CASSYAEPLTSGGYNEQFF.

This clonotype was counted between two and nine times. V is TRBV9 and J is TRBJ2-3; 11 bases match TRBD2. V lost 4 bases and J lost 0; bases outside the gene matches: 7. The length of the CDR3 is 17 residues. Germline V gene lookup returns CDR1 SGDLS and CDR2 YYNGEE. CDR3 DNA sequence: TGTGCCAGCAGCCCGGCCGGGACTAGCGGTAGCACAGATACGCAGTATTTT. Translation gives CASSPAGTSGSTDTQYF.

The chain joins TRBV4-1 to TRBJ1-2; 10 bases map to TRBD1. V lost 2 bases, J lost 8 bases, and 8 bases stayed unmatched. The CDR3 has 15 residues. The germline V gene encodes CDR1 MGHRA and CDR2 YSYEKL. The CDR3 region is CASSQRGQGPGGYTF. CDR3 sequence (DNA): TGCGCCAGCAGCCAAAGGGGACAGGGGCCCGGGGGCTACACCTTC.

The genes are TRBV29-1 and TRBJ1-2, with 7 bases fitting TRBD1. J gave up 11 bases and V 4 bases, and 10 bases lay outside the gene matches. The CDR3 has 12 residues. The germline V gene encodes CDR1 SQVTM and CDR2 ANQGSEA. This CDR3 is CSVGTGPIGYTF. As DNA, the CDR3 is TGCAGCGTTGGGACAGGACCTATCGGGTACACCTTC.

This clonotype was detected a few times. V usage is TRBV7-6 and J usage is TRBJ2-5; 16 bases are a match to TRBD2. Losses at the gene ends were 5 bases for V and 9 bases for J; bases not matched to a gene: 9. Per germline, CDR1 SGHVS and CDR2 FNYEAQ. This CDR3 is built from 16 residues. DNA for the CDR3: TGTGCCAGCAGCGTAGACGGGACTAGCGGGAGGGGCCCCCAGTACTTC. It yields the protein CASSVDGTSGRGPQYF.

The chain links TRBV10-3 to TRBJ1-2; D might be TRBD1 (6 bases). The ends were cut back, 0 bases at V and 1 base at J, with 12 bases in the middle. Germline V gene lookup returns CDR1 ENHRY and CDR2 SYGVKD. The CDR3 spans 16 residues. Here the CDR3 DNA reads TGTGCCATCAGTGAGTCGGGGGCTATATTTAACTATGGCTACACCTTC. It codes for CAISESGAIFNYGYTF.

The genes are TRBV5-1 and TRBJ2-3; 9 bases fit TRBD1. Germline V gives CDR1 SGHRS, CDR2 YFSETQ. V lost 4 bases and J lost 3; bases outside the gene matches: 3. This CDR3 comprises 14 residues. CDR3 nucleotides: TGCGCCAGCAGCACGGGACAGGGTACAGATACGCAGTATTTT. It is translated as CASSTGQGTDTQYF.

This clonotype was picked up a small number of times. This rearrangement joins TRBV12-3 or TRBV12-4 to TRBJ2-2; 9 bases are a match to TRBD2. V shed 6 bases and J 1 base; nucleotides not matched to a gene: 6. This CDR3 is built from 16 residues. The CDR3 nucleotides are TGTGCCAGCAGGCAAAGAGCGGGGGGGAACACCGGGGAGCTGTTTTTT. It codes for CASRQRAGGNTGELFF.

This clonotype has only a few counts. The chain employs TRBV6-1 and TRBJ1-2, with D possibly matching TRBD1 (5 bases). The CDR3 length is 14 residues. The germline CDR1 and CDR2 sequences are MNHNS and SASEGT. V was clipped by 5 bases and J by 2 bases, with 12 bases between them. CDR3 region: CASSSGGENYGYTF. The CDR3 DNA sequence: TGTGCCAGCAGTTCGGGGGGGGAAAACTATGGCTACACCTTC.

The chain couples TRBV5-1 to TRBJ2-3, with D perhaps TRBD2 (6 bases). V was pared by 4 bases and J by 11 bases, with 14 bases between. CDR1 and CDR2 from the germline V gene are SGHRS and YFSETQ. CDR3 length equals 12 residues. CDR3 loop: CASSPGGGGQYF. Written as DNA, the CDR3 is TGCGCCAGCAGCCCCGGGGGAGGCGGGCAGTATTTT.

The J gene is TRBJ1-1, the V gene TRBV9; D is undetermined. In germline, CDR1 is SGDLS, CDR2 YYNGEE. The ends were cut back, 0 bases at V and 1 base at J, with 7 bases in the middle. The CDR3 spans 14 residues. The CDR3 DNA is TGTGCCAGCAGCGTAGCTCTGGGGAACACTGAAGCTTTCTTT. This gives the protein CASSVALGNTEAFF.

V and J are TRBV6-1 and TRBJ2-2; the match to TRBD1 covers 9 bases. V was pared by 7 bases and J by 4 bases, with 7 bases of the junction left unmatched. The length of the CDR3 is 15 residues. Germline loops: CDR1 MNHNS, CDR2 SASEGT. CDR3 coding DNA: TGTGCCAGCACCGGACAGGGGCCAGGCACCGGGGAGCTGTTTTTT. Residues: CASTGQGPGTGELFF.